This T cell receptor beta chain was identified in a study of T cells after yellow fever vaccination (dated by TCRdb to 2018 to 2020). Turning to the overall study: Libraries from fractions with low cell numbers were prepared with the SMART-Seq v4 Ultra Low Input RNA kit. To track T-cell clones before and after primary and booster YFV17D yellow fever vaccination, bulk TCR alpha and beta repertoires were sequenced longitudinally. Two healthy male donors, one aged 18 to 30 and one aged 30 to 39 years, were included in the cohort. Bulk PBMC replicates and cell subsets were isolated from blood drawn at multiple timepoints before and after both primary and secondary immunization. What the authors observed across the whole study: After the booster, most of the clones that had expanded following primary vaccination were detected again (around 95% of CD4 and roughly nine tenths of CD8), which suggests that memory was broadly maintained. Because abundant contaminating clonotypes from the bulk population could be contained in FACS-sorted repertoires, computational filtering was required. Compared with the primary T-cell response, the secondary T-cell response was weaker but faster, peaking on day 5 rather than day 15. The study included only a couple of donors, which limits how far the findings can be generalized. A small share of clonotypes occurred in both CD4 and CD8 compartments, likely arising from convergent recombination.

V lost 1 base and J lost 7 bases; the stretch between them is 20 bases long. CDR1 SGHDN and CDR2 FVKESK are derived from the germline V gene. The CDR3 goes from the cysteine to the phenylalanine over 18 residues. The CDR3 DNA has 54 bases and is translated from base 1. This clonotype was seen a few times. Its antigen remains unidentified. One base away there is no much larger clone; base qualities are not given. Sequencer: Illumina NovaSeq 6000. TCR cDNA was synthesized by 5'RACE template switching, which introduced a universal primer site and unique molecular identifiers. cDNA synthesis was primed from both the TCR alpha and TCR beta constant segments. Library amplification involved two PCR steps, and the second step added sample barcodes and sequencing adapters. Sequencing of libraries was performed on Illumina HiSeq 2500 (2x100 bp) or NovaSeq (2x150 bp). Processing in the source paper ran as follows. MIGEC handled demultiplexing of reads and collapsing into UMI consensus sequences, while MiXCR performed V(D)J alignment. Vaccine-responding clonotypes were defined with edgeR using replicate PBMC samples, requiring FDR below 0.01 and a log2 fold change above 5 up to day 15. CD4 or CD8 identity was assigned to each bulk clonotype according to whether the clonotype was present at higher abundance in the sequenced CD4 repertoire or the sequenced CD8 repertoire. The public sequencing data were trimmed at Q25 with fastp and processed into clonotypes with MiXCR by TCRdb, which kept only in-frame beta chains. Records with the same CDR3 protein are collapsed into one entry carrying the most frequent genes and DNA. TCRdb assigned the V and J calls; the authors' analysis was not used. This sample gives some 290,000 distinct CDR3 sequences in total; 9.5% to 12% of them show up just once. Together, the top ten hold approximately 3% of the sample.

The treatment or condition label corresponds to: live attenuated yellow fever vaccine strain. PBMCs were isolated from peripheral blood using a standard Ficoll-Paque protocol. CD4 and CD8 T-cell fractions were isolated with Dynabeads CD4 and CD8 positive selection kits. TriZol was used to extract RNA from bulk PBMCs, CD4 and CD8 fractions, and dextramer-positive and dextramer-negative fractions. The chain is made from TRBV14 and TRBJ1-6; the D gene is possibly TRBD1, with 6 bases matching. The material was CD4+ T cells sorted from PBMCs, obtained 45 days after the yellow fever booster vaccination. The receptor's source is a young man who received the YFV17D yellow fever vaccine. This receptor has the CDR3 CASSQVLRGAGANSPLHF. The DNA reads TGTGCCAGCAGCCAAGTTCTCCGTGGGGCAGGGGCCAATTCACCCCTCCACTTT.